The rows below give T cell receptor beta chains drawn from one sample of a study of T cell repertoires in cytomegalovirus infection. Which antigens these TCRs recognize remains unknown. From the reads, TCRdb called clonotypes with MiXCR, one entry per CDR3 protein. This sample has roughly 60,000 distinct CDR3 sequences; roughly 34% occur once, and the top ten carry nearly 70%. Sequencing input: PBMCs, sequenced either directly or after in vitro stimulation (not recorded which). These receptors all come from a human donor in good health (CMV status not recorded). Some clones in this sample may be carry-over from other donors' samples. Both conserved end residues are part of each CDR3. A D gene is named only where the DNA matches it firmly. Only some rows state a clone size, as once, few, many or a class for expanded clones.

v_call	j_call	d_call	clone_size	cdr3_nt	cdr3_aa
TRBV29-1	TRBJ2-3	-	-	TGCAGCGTGGGGGGGGGCGGGTGGCAGGGACAGTATTTT	CSVGGGGWQGQYF
TRBV20-1	TRBJ1-4	-	few	TGCAGTGCTAGAGGGACGTTTGATGAAAAACTGTTTTTT	CSARGTFDEKLFF
TRBV2	TRBJ1-3	-	few	TGTGCCAGCAGTGGATACAGATCCTCTGGAAACACCATATATTTT	CASSGYRSSGNTIYF
TRBV20-1	TRBJ1-4	-	-	TGCAGTGCTAGAGATCTAGATAATGAAAAACTGTTTTTT	CSARDLDNEKLFF
TRBV7-9	TRBJ2-7	-	-	TGTGCCAGCAGCTTAGTCGGAGGGGGGGCGACCTACGAGCAGTACTTC	CASSLVGGGATYEQYF
TRBV6-6	TRBJ1-6	-	-	TGTGCCAGCAGTTACTCGGTAGGGTCGGTAGGTTCACCCCTCCACTTT	CASSYSVGSVGSPLHF
TRBV20-1	TRBJ2-7	-	-	TGCAGTGCTAGGCTCCTGAGGGAAAGGTACGAGCAGTACTTC	CSARLLRERYEQYF
TRBV27	TRBJ2-1	-	many	TGTGCCAGCAGTACAGACACGACGAGCTCCTACAATGAGCAGTTCTTC	CASSTDTTSSYNEQFF
TRBV7-6	TRBJ2-3	-	-	TGTGCCAGCAGCTTAGCGCCGGGTGATACGCAGTATTTT	CASSLAPGDTQYF
TRBV20-1	TRBJ2-7	-	-	TGCAGTGCTAGAGATCAAGGGGCCTCCTACGAGCAGTACTTC	CSARDQGASYEQYF
TRBV6-5	TRBJ2-1	-	-	TGTGCCAGCAGTACACTAGTCCAGCTGACCGCCAATGAGCGGTTCTTC	CASSTLVQLTANERFF
TRBV12-3/TRBV12-4	TRBJ1-2	TRBD1	-	TGTGCCAGCAGTCCGGGACAGCACTATGGCTACACCTTC	CASSPGQHYGYTF
TRBV14	TRBJ2-1	-	-	TGTGCCAGCAGCCGAATTTTCAGGGAGCAGTTCTTC	CASSRIFREQFF
TRBV28	TRBJ1-1	-	many	TGTGCCAGCAGACACCTTCTGGGGGGAGCCACTGAAGCTTTCTTT	CASRHLLGGATEAFF
TRBV7-2	TRBJ1-4	-	few	TGTGCCAGCAGCTCACCGGGACGGCGGCTGTTTTTT	CASSSPGRRLFF
TRBV20-1	TRBJ1-3	TRBD1	-	TGCAGTGCTAGAGATCCCGGACAGGGGGCTGGAAACACCATATATTTT	CSARDPGQGAGNTIYF
TRBV5-4	TRBJ1-2	-	many	TGTGCCAGCACCTTGGGGACACCTCTCCTTAACTATGGCTACACCTTC	CASTLGTPLLNYGYTF
TRBV3-1	TRBJ2-1	TRBD2	once	TGTGCCAGCAGCCAAGCCCTAGCGGGGTACAATGAGCAGTTCTTC	CASSQALAGYNEQFF
TRBV6-6	TRBJ2-1	-	-	TGTGCCAGCAGTTACTCGACAGATTACAATGAGCAGTTCTTC	CASSYSTDYNEQFF
TRBV19	TRBJ2-3	-	few	TGTGCCAGTAGTATTACATCGAGAGATACGCAGTATTTT	CASSITSRDTQYF
TRBV6-1	TRBJ2-5	TRBD1	few	TGTGCCAGCAGAGCCAGGGGGCCCCGAGAGACCCAGTACTTC	CASRARGPRETQYF
TRBV11-2	TRBJ2-1	-	-	TGTGCCAGCAGCACCCAGCCCGGGGGCGGGAGTTCGTACAATGAGCAGTTCTTC	CASSTQPGGGSSYNEQFF
TRBV12-3/TRBV12-4	TRBJ2-5	-	-	TGTGCCAGCAGTTTTTTAGACGGAGAGACCCAGTACTTC	CASSFLDGETQYF
TRBV6-6	TRBJ1-2	-	-	TGTGCCAGCAACGGCAGGAACTATGGCTACACCTTC	CASNGRNYGYTF
TRBV20-1	TRBJ2-1	TRBD2	-	TGCAGTGCTAGATATAATAGCGGGAGGGCATTGGCGTCCTACAATGAGCAGTTCTTC	CSARYNSGRALASYNEQFF
TRBV7-2	TRBJ2-3	TRBD2	few	TGTGCCAGCAGCTGGACTAGCGGGTCCGGCACAGATACGCAGTATTTT	CASSWTSGSGTDTQYF
TRBV7-2	TRBJ2-5	-	many	TGTGCCAGCAGCTTTGGCGGGGGCATCCAAGAGACCCAGTACTTC	CASSFGGGIQETQYF
TRBV20-1	TRBJ2-3	-	-	TGCAGTGCTAGAGATGGGGCGAGTACAGATACGCAGTATTTT	CSARDGASTDTQYF
TRBV28	TRBJ2-6	-	-	TGTGCCAGCTGGGGGTCCGGGGCCAACGTCCTGACTTTC	CASWGSGANVLTF
TRBV7-8	TRBJ2-3	TRBD2	-	TGTGCCAGCAGCTCCCAGCGGGGGGGACGAGATACGCAGTATTTT	CASSSQRGGRDTQYF
TRBV12-3/TRBV12-4	TRBJ1-1	-	many	TGTGCCAGCAGTTTCTCGGACAGGAACACTGAAGCTTTCTTT	CASSFSDRNTEAFF
TRBV20-1	TRBJ2-3	TRBD2	few	TGCAGTGCTAGAGATGGGACTAGCGGGAGTTTTACAGATACGCAGTATTTT	CSARDGTSGSFTDTQYF
TRBV7-2	TRBJ2-5	-	many	TGTGCCAGCAGCTTAGGCACACAGGGAAGTCCTAAAGAGACCCAGTACTTC	CASSLGTQGSPKETQYF
TRBV10-3	TRBJ2-7	TRBD1	-	TGTGCCATCAGTGAAACTCTCGGTGGACAGGGGGCCGGGCAGTACTTC	CAISETLGGQGAGQYF
TRBV7-6	TRBJ2-6	-	-	TGTGCCAGCAGCTTAGGGGCGGGTTCTGGGGCCAACGTCCTGACTTTC	CASSLGAGSGANVLTF
TRBV6-1	TRBJ2-2	-	-	TGTGCCAGCAGTTATACGGGCACCATAGCAGGGGAGATGTTTTTT	CASSYTGTIAGEMFF
TRBV2	TRBJ1-1	-	-	TGTGCCAGCAGTGAATTACTGACCCGGGGTGAAGCTTTCTTT	CASSELLTRGEAFF
TRBV3-1	TRBJ2-1	-	many	TGTGCCAGCAGCCAATCCCTCGGACACCGAGAAACACAGTTCTTC	CASSQSLGHRETQFF
TRBV7-8	TRBJ2-7	-	few	TGTGCCAGCAGCTTAGGTGGTTTGCGCGGTGGGTCCTACGAGCAGTACTTC	CASSLGGLRGGSYEQYF
TRBV19	TRBJ2-1	TRBD2	-	TGTGCCAGTAGTATTGTAGCGGGCTCCTACAATGAGCAGTTCTTC	CASSIVAGSYNEQFF
TRBV5-1	TRBJ2-2	TRBD1	-	TGCGCCAGCAGCCCCGGGACAGGGTTCGCCGGGGAGCTGTTTTTT	CASSPGTGFAGELFF
TRBV3-1	TRBJ1-1	-	many	TGTGCCAGCAGCCAAGGGTTTGGCACTGAAGCTTTCTTT	CASSQGFGTEAFF
TRBV5-1	TRBJ2-7	-	few	TGCGCCAGCAGCTCGTCGACAGGCCTCTACGAGCAGTACTTC	CASSSSTGLYEQYF
TRBV12-3/TRBV12-4	TRBJ2-1	TRBD2	-	TGTGCCAGCAGTTTAGGGGGAGGGCTCTACAATGAGCAGTTCTTC	CASSLGGGLYNEQFF
TRBV4-1	TRBJ1-5	-	few	TGCGCCAGCAGCCAAGACCCCCATAGCAATCAGCCCCAGCATTTT	CASSQDPHSNQPQHF
TRBV11-2	TRBJ2-1	-	-	TGTGCCAGCAGCTTAGGGGACGGCTACAATGAGCAGTTCTTC	CASSLGDGYNEQFF
TRBV19	TRBJ1-5	-	-	TGTGCCAGTAGTATACGAGACAATCAGCCCCAGCATTTT	CASSIRDNQPQHF
TRBV7-8	TRBJ2-3	TRBD2	-	TGTGCCAGCAGCTCTAGCGGGATAAGGGCAGATACGCAGTATTTT	CASSSSGIRADTQYF